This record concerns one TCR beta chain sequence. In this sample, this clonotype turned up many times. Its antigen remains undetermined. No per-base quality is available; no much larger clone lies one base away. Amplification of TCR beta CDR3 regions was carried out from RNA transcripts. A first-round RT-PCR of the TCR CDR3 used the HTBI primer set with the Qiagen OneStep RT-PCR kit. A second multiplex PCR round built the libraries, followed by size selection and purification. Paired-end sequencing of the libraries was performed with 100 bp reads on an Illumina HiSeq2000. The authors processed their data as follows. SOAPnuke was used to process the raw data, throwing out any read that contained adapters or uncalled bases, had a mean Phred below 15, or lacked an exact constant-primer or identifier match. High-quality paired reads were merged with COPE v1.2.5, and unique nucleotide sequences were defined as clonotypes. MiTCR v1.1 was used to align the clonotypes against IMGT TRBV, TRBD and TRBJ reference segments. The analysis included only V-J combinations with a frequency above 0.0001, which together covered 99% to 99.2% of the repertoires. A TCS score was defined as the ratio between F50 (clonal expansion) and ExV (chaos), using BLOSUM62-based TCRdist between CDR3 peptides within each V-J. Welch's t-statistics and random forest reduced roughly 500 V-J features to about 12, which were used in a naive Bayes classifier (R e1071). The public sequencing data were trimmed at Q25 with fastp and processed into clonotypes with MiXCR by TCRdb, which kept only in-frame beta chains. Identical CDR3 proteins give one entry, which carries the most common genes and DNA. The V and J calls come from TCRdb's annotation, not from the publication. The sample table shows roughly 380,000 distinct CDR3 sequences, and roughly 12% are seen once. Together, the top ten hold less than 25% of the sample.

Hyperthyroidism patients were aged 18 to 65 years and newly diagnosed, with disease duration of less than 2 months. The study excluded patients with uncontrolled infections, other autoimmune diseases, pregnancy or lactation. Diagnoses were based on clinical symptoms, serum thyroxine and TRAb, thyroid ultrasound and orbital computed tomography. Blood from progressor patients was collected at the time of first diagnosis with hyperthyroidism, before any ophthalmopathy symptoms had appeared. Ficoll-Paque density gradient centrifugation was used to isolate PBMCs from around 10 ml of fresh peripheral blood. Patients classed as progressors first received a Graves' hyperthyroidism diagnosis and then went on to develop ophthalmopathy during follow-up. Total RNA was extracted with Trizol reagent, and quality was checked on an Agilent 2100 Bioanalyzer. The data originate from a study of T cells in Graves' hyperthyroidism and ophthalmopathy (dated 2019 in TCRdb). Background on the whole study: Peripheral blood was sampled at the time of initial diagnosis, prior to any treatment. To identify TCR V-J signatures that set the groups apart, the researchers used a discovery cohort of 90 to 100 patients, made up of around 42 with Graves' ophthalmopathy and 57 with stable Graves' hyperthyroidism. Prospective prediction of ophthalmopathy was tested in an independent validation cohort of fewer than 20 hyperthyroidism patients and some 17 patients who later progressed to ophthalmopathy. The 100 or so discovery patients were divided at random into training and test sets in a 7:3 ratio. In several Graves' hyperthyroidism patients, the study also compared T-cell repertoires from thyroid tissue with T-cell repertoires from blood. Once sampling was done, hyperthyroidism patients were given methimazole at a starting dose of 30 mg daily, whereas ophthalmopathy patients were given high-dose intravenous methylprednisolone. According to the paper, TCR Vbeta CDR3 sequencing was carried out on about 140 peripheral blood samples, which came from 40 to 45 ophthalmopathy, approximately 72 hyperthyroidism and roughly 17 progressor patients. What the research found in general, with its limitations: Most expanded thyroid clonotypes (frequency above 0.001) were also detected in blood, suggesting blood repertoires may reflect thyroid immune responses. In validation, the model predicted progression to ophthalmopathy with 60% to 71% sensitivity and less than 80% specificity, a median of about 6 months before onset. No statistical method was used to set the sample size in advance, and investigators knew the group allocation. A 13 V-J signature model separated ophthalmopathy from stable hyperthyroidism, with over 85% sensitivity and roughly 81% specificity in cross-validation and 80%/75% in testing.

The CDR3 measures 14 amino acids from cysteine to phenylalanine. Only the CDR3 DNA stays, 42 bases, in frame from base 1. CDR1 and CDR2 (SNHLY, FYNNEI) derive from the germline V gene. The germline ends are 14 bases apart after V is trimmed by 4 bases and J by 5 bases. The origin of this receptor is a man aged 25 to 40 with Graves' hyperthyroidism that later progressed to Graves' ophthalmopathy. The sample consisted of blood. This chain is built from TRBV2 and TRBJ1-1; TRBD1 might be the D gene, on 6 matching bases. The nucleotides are TGTGCCAGCAGTGGAGGGGGGGCGGGGACTGAAGCTTTCTTT. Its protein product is CASSGGGAGTEAFF.